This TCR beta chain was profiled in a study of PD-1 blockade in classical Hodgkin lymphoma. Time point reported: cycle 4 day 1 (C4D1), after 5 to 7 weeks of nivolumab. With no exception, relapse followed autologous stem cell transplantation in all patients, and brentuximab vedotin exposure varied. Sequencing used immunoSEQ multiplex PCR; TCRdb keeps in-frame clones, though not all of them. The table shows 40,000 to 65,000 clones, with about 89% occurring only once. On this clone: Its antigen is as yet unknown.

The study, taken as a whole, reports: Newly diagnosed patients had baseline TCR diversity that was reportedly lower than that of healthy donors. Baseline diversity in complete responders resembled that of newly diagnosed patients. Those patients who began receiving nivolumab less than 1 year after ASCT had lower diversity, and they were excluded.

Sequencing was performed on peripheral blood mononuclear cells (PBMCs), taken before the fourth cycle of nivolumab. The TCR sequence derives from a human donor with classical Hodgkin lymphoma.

CDR3: CASSPSRVYYGYTF. CDR3 bases: TGTGCCAGCAGCCCCAGTAGGGTATACTATGGCTACACCTTC. The chain is built from TRBV6-1 and TRBJ1-2; the D is unclear. This CDR3 is 14 amino acids long. V was shortened by 6 bases and J by 3 bases, with 14 bases between the two germline ends. The germline gives CDR1 MNHNS, CDR2 SASEGT.